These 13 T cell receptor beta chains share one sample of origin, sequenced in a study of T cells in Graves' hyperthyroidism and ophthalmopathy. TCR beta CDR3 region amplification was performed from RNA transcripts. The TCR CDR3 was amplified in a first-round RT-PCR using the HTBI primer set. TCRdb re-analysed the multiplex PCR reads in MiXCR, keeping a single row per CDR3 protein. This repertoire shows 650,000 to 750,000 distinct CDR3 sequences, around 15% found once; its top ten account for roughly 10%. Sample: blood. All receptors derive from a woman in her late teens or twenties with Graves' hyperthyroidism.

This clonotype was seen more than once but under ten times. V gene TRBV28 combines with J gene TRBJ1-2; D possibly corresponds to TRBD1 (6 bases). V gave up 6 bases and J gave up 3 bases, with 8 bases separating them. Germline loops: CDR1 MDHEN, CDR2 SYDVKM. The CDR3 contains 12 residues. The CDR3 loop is CASRTGHYGYTF. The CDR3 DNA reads TGTGCCAGCAGGACAGGCCACTATGGCTACACCTTC.

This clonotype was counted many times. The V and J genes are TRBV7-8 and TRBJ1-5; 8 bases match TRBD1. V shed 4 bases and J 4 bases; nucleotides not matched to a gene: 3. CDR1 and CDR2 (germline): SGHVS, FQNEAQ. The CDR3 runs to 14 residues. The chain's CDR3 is CASSSRTGNQPQHF. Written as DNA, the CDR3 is TGTGCCAGCAGCTCTCGGACAGGGAATCAGCCCCAGCATTTT.

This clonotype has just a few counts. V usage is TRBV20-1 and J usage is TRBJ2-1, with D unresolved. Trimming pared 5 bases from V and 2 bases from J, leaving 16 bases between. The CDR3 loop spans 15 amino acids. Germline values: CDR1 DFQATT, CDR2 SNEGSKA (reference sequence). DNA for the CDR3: TGCAGTGCTGCCCCCAGGAAAGTCCCCTACAATGAGCAGTTCTTC. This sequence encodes CSAAPRKVPYNEQFF.

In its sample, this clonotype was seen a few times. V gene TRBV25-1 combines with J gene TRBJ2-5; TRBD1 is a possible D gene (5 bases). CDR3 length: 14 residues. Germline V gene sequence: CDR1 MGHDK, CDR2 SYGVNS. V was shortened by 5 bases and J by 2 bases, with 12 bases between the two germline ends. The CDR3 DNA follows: TGTGCCAGCAGTAAAAGGACAAGACAAGAGACCCAGTACTTC. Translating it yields CASSKRTRQETQYF.

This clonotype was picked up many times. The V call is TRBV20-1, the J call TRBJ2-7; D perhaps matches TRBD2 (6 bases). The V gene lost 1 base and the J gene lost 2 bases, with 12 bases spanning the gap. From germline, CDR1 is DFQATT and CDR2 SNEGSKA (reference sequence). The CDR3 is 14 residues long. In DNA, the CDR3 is TGCAGTGCTAGAGCCCTTAGCGGAGCCTACGAGCAGTACTTC. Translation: CSARALSGAYEQYF.

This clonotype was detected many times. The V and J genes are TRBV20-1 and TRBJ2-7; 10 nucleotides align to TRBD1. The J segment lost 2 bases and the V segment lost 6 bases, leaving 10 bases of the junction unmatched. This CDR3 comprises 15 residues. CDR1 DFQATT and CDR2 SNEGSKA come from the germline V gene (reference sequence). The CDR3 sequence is CSAISPGQGTYEQYF. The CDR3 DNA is TGCAGTGCGATTAGTCCGGGACAGGGGACCTACGAGCAGTACTTC.

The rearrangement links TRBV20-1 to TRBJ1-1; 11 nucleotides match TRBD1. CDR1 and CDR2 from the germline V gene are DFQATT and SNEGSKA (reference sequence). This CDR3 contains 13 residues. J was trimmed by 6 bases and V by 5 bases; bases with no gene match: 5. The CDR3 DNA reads TGCAGTGCTTACGGACAGGGGGCCCCTGAAGCTTTCTTT. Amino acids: CSAYGQGAPEAFF.

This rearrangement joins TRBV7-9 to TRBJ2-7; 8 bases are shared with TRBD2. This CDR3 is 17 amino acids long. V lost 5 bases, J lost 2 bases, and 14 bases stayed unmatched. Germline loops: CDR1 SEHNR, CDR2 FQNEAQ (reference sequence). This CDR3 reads CASSLRVGPAGAYEQYF. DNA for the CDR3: TGTGCCAGCAGCCTCCGGGTCGGGCCAGCGGGAGCCTACGAGCAGTACTTC.

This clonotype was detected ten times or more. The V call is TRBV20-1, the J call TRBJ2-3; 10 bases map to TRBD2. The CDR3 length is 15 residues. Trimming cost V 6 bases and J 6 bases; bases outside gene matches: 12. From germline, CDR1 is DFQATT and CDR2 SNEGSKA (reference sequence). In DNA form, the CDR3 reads TGCAGTGCCTCCCCGGCTAGCGGGAGATTCGATACGCAGTATTTT. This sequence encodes CSASPASGRFDTQYF.

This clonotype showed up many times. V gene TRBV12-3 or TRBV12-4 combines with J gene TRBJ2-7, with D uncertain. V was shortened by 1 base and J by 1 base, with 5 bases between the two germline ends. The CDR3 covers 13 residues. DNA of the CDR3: TGTGCCAGCAGTTTAGTCAGTTCCTACGAGCAGTACTTC. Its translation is CASSLVSSYEQYF.

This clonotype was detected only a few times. CDR3 region: CSARDKEVYNEQFF. The CDR3 DNA reads as TGCAGTGCTAGAGACAAGGAAGTATACAATGAGCAGTTCTTC. The chain couples TRBV20-1 to TRBJ2-1; D is undetermined. The V end was cut by 0 bases, the J end by 4 bases, with 10 bases between. From germline, CDR1 is DFQATT and CDR2 SNEGSKA (reference sequence). The CDR3 loop spans 14 amino acids.

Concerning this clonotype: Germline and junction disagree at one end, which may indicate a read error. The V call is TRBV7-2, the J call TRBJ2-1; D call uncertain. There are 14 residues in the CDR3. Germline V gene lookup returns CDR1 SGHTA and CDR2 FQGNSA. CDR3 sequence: CANSLGRGYNEQFF. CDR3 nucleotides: TGTGCCAACAGCTTAGGACGAGGATACAATGAGCAGTTCTTC.

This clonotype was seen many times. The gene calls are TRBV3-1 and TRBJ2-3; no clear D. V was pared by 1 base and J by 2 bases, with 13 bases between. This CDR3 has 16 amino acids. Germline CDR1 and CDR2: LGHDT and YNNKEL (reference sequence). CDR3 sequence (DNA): TGTGCCAGCAGCCAAGTCCGCCTTTCTGTCACAGATACGCAGTATTTT. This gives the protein CASSQVRLSVTDTQYF.